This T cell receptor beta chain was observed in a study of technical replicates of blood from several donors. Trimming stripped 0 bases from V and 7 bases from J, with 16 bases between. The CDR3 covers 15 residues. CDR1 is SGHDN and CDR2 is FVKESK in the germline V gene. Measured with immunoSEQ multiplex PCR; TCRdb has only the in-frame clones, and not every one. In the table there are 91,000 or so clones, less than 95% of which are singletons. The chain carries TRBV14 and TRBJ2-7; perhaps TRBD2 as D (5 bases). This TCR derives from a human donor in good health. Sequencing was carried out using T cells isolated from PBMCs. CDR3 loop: CASSQDSWLAGEQYF. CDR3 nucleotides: TGTGCCAGCAGCCAAGATTCGTGGCTAGCCGGAGAGCAGTACTTC. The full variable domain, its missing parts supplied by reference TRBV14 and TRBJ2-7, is EAGVTQFPSHSVIEKGQTVTLRCDPISGHDNLYWYRRVMGKEIKFLLHFVKESKQDESGMPNNRFLAERTGGTYSTLKVQPAELEDSGVYFCASSQDSWLAGEQYFGPGTRLTVT.